Listed below are T cell receptor beta chains from one sample, sequenced in a study of T cell changes during pregnancy in multiple sclerosis. Assay: immunoSEQ multiplex PCR; the TCRdb copy retains only in-frame clones and omits some. The sample holds about 44,000 clones, approximately 90% seen once. Specimen: CD4+ T cells from peripheral blood mononuclear cells, collected before pregnancy. The origin of the receptors is a female donor with multiple sclerosis, enrolled in a pregnancy study. Both conserved end residues are part of each CDR3. A D gene is named only where the DNA matches it firmly. Only some rows state a clone size, as once, few, many or a class for expanded clones.

v_call	clone_size	d_call	j_call	cdr3_nt	cdr3_aa
TRBV7-6	few	TRBD2	TRBJ2-2	TGTGCCAGCAGCTTAACGGGAGGGACGAACACCGGGGAGCTGTTTTTT	CASSLTGGTNTGELFF
TRBV28	-	-	TRBJ2-3	TGTGCCAGCAGCCCGCACGCGGGACAGCACACAGATACGCAGTATTTT	CASSPHAGQHTDTQYF
TRBV6-5	-	TRBD1	TRBJ2-7	TGTGCCTGCCGGACAGGGCGGTTCGACGAGCAGTACTTC	CACRTGRFDEQYF
TRBV5-1	-	-	TRBJ2-2	TGCGCCAGCAGCCGAGGAGCATCCGGGGTGACCGGGGAGCTGTTTTTT	CASSRGASGVTGELFF
TRBV5-1	-	TRBD1	TRBJ1-2	TGCGCCAGCAGCTTGGAAGGGACAGGGGGATACGGCTACACCTTC	CASSLEGTGGYGYTF
TRBV7-9	-	TRBD1	TRBJ1-4	TGTGCCAGCAGCACCGGGACAGGGAATGAAAAACTGTTTTTT	CASSTGTGNEKLFF
TRBV5-4	-	TRBD1	TRBJ1-1	TGTGCCAGCAGCCCGCCCCCCGGACAGGGCTTGAACACTGAAGCTTTCTTT	CASSPPPGQGLNTEAFF
TRBV5-8	-	TRBD1	TRBJ2-3	TGTGCCAGCAGCTTGGCTTTCGGGGACAGGGCCGCAGATACGCAGTATTTT	CASSLAFGDRAADTQYF
TRBV19	-	-	TRBJ2-7	TGTGCCAGTAGTACCCCCGGGAGCCCCTCCTACGAGCAGTACTTC	CASSTPGSPSYEQYF
TRBV4-3	-	TRBD2	TRBJ2-7	TGCGCCAGCAGCTTCAGTAGGGAGGGGTGGTACGAGCAGTACTTC	CASSFSREGWYEQYF
TRBV19	-	TRBD1	TRBJ1-6	TGTGCCAGTAGTGGCGCCGGGACAGCGGGTTCACCCCTCCACTTT	CASSGAGTAGSPLHF
TRBV7-3	-	TRBD2	TRBJ2-3	TGTGCCAGCAGCTTAATGGCTAGCGGGTCAACTAGCACAGATACGCAGTATTTT	CASSLMASGSTSTDTQYF
TRBV10-3	-	-	TRBJ2-3	TGTGCCATCAGTGACACACAGGTTACACCGGATACGCAGTATTTT	CAISDTQVTPDTQYF
TRBV7-2	-	TRBD1	TRBJ2-7	TGTGCCAGCAGCTCCCGACAGGGGACCCTCGAGCAGTACTTC	CASSSRQGTLEQYF
TRBV7-8	-	-	TRBJ1-2	TGTGCCAGCAGCCCGAGGCTCCTCTCGCGCTATGGCTACACCTTC	CASSPRLLSRYGYTF
TRBV6-5	-	-	TRBJ2-3	TGTGCCAGCAATAAGCGGGCGAGCACAGATACGCAGTATTTT	CASNKRASTDTQYF
TRBV19	-	-	TRBJ1-3	TGTGCCAGTAGTTTACAGGGACCTGGAAACACCATATATTTT	CASSLQGPGNTIYF
TRBV5-1	-	TRBD2	TRBJ2-5	TGCGCCAGCAGGCCACCCCTTCCTAGCGGAATCCAAGAGACCCAGTACTTC	CASRPPLPSGIQETQYF
TRBV5-4	-	-	TRBJ2-5	TGTGCCAGCAGCTTAGGTGCAGGGACCCAGTACTTC	CASSLGAGTQYF
TRBV4-1	-	TRBD1	TRBJ1-3	TGCGCCAGCAGCTCTCCTACAGGGGTTGTCTCTGGAAACACCATATATTTT	CASSSPTGVVSGNTIYF
TRBV19	-	TRBD1	TRBJ1-1	TGTGCCAGTAGTCGGGACAGCCCTGACACTGAAGCTTTCTTT	CASSRDSPDTEAFF
TRBV28	-	-	TRBJ1-3	TGTGCCAGCAGTTCCTCAGTAAACACCATATATTTT	CASSSSVNTIYF
TRBV6-1	once	TRBD1	TRBJ1-5	TGTGCCAGCAGTAACCACAGGGGTCAGCCCCAGCATTTT	CASSNHRGQPQHF
TRBV2	-	-	TRBJ1-3	TGTGCCAGCAGTGAATTCTGGAGCTCTGGAAACACCATATATTTT	CASSEFWSSGNTIYF
TRBV29-1	-	TRBD2	TRBJ2-6	TGCAGCGTTGCGGGGGGTCCCTCTGGGGCCAACGTCCTGACTTTC	CSVAGGPSGANVLTF
TRBV7-3	once	TRBD1	TRBJ2-1	TGTGCCAGCAGCCCAATGAACAGGGGCCAAAACAATGAGCAGTTCTTC	CASSPMNRGQNNEQFF
TRBV4-3	-	TRBD1	TRBJ1-2	TGCGCCAGCAGCCAAGCCACCAACGGACAGGACTATGGCTACACCTTC	CASSQATNGQDYGYTF
TRBV11-2	-	TRBD1	TRBJ2-7	TGTGCCAGCAGCACTACAGGGGGGTCCTACGAGCAGTACTTC	CASSTTGGSYEQYF
TRBV27	-	TRBD2	TRBJ2-3	TGTGCCAGCAGTTTTCCTCCCCTAGCGGGAGTTTCGGATACGCAGTATTTT	CASSFPPLAGVSDTQYF
TRBV6-5	-	TRBD1	TRBJ2-7	TGTGCCAGCAGTGTCGGACAGGGAGTAGACGAGCAGTACTTC	CASSVGQGVDEQYF
TRBV18	few	-	TRBJ1-6	TGTGCCAGCTCACCACGGGAGAATTCACCCCTCCACTTT	CASSPRENSPLHF
TRBV27	-	-	TRBJ2-7	TGTGCCAGCAGTTCATACAGGAGCTCCTACGAGCAGTACTTC	CASSSYRSSYEQYF
TRBV12-5	-	TRBD1	TRBJ2-5	TGTGCTAGTTCTCCCCGGGACAGTCAAGAGACCCAGTACTTC	CASSPRDSQETQYF
TRBV19	-	TRBD2	TRBJ2-2	TGTGCCAGTAGTATTAGGGTCCTAGCGGGAACTGGGGAGCTGTTTTTT	CASSIRVLAGTGELFF
TRBV7-8	-	TRBD1	TRBJ1-2	TGTGCCAGCAGCCCCAGGGGGACAGGGAACTATGGCTACACCTTC	CASSPRGTGNYGYTF
TRBV5-4	-	TRBD2	TRBJ2-7	TGTGCCAGCAGCCCCGGGTTAGGACGGGAGGGTCCCTCCGAGCAGTACTTC	CASSPGLGREGPSEQYF
TRBV28	once	TRBD1	TRBJ2-3	TGTGCCAGCAGGGAGATCAGGGGGCCAAGCACAGATACGCAGTATTTT	CASREIRGPSTDTQYF
TRBV28	-	-	TRBJ1-3	TGTGCCAGCCTCGAGTTCTCTGGAAACACCATATATTTT	CASLEFSGNTIYF
TRBV7-3	-	TRBD2	TRBJ2-5	TGTGCCAGCAGCTTATCTAGCGGAGAGACCCAGTACTTC	CASSLSSGETQYF
TRBV6-1	once	-	TRBJ2-3	TGTGCCAGCAGTGAAGCCGACAGATCGGGTGGCACAGATACGCAGTATTTT	CASSEADRSGGTDTQYF
TRBV4-1	-	-	TRBJ2-5	TGCGCCAGCTCCACGGGGGTCCGGGAGACCCAGTACTTC	CASSTGVRETQYF
TRBV19	-	TRBD1	TRBJ1-1	TGTGCCAGTACTAAAACGACAGGGGGAACTGAAGCTTTCTTT	CASTKTTGGTEAFF
TRBV6-1	-	TRBD1	TRBJ1-5	TGTGCCAGTAGTAGGGGGCCCGGGGGAAATCAGCCCCAGCATTTT	CASSRGPGGNQPQHF
TRBV27	-	-	TRBJ1-3	TGTGCCAGCAGTAGAACAGGGCTGCTCTCTGGAAACACCATATATTTT	CASSRTGLLSGNTIYF
TRBV4-2	-	-	TRBJ2-1	TGTGCCAGCAGCCAATACGGGGAGAATGAGCAGTTCTTC	CASSQYGENEQFF
TRBV5-1	once	TRBD2	TRBJ2-2	TGCGCCAGCAGCCCGGACCCGGGGGGGCGGGCCGGGGAGCTGTTTTTT	CASSPDPGGRAGELFF
TRBV7-2	-	-	TRBJ2-5	TGTGCCAGCAGCTTAATCGGCAGGGGAAGGGGGGAGACCCAGTACTTC	CASSLIGRGRGETQYF
TRBV28	once	-	TRBJ2-7	TGTGCCAGCAGTTCCCTCGGGACAACGGACCCCTACGAGCAGTACTTC	CASSSLGTTDPYEQYF
TRBV20-1	-	-	TRBJ2-5	TGCAGTGCAACCCGGGGGGAGACCCAGTACTTC	CSATRGETQYF
TRBV7-2	-	-	TRBJ2-1	TGTGCCAGCAGCTTTAACGGGGATGGTTGGTGGAATGAGCAGTTCTTC	CASSFNGDGWWNEQFF
TRBV2	once	TRBD2	TRBJ2-1	TGTGCCAGCAGTGATCTACTAGCGAATAATGAGCAGTTCTTC	CASSDLLANNEQFF
TRBV7-3	-	TRBD2	TRBJ2-2	TGTGCCAGCAGCCCTCGGGGGGGGCGGGTCCTCACCGGGGAGCTGTTTTTT	CASSPRGGRVLTGELFF
TRBV28	-	TRBD1	TRBJ1-5	TGTGCCAGCAGTCCAGGGGGTATCGGTCAGCCCCAGCATTTT	CASSPGGIGQPQHF